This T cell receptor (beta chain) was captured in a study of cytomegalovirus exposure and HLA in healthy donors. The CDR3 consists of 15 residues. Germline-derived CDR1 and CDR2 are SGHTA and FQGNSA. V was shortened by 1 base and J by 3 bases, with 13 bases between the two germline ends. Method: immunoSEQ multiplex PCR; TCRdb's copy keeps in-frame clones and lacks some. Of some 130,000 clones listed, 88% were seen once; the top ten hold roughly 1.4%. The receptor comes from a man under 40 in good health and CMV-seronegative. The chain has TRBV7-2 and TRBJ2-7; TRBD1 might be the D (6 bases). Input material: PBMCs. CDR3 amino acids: CASSLGAGTRYEQYF. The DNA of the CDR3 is TGTGCCAGCAGCTTAGGGGCAGGGACACGCTACGAGCAGTACTTC.